These 2 T cell receptor beta chains came from one sample sequenced in a study of metastatic and nonmetastatic thyroid tumors. All patients were untreated before thyroid surgery. MiXCR was used by TCRdb to re-call the PCR reads. This sample has about 92,000 clones; 15% occur once, and the top ten carry 3.6%. What was sequenced was blood. These receptors were collected from a female donor with papillary thyroid cancer or a benign thyroid nodule (not recorded which). Some clones in this sample may be carry-over from other donors' samples.

Regarding this clone: Other DNA variants within this sample encode the same CDR3. J is TRBJ2-4 and V is TRBV12-3 or TRBV12-4; 7 nucleotides agree with TRBD1. The CDR3 has 17 residues. The J segment lost 0 bases and the V segment lost 5 bases, leaving 10 bases of the junction unmatched. This chain's CDR3 is CASSPARGSLAKNIQYF. In DNA form, the CDR3 reads TGTGCCAGCAGTCCTGCCAGGGGGTCCCTAGCCAAAAACATTCAGTACTTC.

Ten or more counts support this clone. The chain recombines TRBV9 with TRBJ2-7; TRBD2 matches 7 bases. The germline gives CDR1 SGDLS, CDR2 YYNGEE. The CDR3 is 16 amino acids. The ends lost 1 base at V and 0 bases at J; junction bases unmatched: 7. The CDR3: CASSVHPLADSYEQYF. The CDR3 nucleotides are TGTGCCAGCAGCGTACATCCCCTAGCGGACTCCTACGAGCAGTACTTC.